The present entry profiles one T cell receptor beta chain with its context. Its antigen remains unidentified. By quantitative 5'-RACE with molecular barcodes, the TCR beta libraries were made. One entry per CDR3 protein, called by TCRdb with MiXCR from the 5' RACE reads. The sample consists of about 390,000 distinct CDR3 sequences, about a fifth of them appearing once. These data are taken from a study of CD8 T cells in ankylosing spondylitis. Findings and limits, study-wide: Seemingly distinctive of ankylosing spondylitis blood was a TCR beta motif formed by eight highly homologous variants. Clones linked to disease were reported to show significant enrichment in matched ankylosing spondylitis synovial fluid.

Germline V gene lookup returns CDR1 DFQATT and CDR2 SNEGSKA (reference sequence). Trimming left V 0 bases short and J 1 base short, with 3 bases between. CDR3 length: 12 amino acids. The TCR comes from a male donor with ankylosing spondylitis. J is TRBJ1-1 and V is TRBV20-1; D gene uncertain. The specimen was blood, either unsorted or a sorted T cell fraction (not recorded which). The CDR3 region is CSARDQNTEAFF. For the CDR3, the DNA is TGCAGTGCTAGAGACCAGAACACTGAAGCTTTCTTT.